This record looks at one T cell receptor beta chain sequence and its context. This CDR3 spans 17 amino acids. Germline CDR1 and CDR2: SGHTA and FQGNSA. After removal of 4 bases from V and 0 bases from J, the junction contained 10 bases not matched to a gene. Data came from immunoSEQ multiplex PCR; TCRdb stores just in-frame clones and leaves some out. Found here are approximately 90,000 clones, more than 70% of them singletons; the top ten hold over 13%. This sample was taken from a study of blood T cell repertoires in COVID-19. The sample comprised peripheral blood. The rearrangement uses TRBV7-2 and TRBJ2-3, with 7 nucleotides matching TRBD1. This receptor was taken from an elderly woman with acute or convalescent COVID-19. CDR3 region: CASSSTRTGLSTDTQYF. Written as DNA, the CDR3 is TGTGCCAGCAGCTCCACTAGGACAGGCCTAAGCACAGATACGCAGTATTTT.